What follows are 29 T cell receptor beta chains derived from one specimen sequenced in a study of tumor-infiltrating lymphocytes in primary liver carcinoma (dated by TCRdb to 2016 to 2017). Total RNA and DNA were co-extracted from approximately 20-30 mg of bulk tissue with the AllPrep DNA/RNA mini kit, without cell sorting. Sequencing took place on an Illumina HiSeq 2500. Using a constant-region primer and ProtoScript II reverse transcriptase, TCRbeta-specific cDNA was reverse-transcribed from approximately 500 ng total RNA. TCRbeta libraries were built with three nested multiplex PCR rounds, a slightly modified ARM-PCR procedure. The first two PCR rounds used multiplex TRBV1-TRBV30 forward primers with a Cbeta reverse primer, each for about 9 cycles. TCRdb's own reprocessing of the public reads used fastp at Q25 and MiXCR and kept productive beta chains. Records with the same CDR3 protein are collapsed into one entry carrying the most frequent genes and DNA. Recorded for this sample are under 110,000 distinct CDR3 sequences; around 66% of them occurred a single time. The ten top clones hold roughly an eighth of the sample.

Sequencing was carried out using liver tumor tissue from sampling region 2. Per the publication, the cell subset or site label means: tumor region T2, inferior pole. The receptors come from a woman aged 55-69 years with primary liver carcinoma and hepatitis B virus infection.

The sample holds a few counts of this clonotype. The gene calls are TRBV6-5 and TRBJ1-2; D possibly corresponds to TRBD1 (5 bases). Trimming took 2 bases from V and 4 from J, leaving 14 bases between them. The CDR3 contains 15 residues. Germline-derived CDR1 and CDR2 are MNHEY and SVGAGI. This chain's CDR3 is CASSYEARGIYGYTF. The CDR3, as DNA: TGTGCCAGCAGTTACGAGGCAAGGGGAATCTATGGCTACACCTTC.

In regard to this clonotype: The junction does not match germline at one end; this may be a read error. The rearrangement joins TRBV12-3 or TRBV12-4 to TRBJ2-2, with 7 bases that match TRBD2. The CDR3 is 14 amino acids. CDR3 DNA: TGTGCCAACAGCGGGGAAGTGGGCACCGGGGAGCCGTTTTTT. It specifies CANSGEVGTGEPFF.

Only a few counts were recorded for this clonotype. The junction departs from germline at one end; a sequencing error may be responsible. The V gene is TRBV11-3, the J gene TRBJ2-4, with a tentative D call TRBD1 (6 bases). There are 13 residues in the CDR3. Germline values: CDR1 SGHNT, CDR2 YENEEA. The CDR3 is CTSSIGQINIQYF. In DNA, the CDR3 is TGTACCAGCAGCATTGGACAGATAAACATTCAGTACTTC.

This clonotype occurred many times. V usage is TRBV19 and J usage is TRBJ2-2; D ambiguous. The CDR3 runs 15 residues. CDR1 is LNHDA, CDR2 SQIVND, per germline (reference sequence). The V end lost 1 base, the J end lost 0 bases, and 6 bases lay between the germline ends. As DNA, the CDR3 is TGTGCCAGTAGTATAGGCTACGCGAACACCGGGGAGCTGTTTTTT. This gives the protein CASSIGYANTGELFF.

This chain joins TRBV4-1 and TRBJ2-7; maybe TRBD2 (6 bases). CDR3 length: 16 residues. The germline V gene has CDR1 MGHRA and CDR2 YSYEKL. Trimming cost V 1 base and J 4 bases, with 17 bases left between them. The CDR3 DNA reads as TGCGCCAGCAGCCAAGTCTTTAGCGGTACGTGTTACGAGCAGTACTTC. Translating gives CASSQVFSGTCYEQYF.

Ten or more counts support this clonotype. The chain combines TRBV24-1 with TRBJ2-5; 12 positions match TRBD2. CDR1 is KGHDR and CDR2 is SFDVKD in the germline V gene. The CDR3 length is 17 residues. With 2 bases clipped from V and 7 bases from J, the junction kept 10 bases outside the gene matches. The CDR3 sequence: CATSDSRTSGMLGTQYF. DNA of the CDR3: TGTGCCACCAGTGATTCCCGGACTAGCGGGATGTTAGGGACCCAGTACTTC.

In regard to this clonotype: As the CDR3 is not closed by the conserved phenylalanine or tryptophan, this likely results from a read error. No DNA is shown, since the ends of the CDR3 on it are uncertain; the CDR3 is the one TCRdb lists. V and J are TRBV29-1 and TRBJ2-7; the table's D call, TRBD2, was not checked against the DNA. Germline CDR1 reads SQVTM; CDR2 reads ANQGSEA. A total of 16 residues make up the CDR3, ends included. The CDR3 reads CSVGTSGSWAPYEQYI.

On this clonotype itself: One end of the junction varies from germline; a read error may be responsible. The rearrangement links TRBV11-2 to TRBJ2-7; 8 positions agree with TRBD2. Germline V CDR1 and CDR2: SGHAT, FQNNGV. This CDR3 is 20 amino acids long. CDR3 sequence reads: CVSSAISRLARGQKPYEQYF. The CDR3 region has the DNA TGTGTCAGCAGCGCCATTTCCCGACTAGCGCGAGGGCAGAAGCCCTACGAGCAGTACTTC.

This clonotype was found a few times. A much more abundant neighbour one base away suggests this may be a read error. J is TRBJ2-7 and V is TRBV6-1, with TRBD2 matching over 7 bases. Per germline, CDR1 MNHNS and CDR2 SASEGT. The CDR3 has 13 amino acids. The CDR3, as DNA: TGTACCAGCAGTGCAACCGGGACTACCGAGCAGTACTTC. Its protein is CTSSATGTTEQYF.

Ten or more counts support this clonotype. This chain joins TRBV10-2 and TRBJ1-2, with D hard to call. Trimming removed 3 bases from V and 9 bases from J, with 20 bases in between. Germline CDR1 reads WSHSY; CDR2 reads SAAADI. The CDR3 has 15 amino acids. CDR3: CASSDPSARMESYTF. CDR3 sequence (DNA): TGCGCCAGCAGTGACCCCAGTGCCCGTATGGAGAGCTACACCTTC.

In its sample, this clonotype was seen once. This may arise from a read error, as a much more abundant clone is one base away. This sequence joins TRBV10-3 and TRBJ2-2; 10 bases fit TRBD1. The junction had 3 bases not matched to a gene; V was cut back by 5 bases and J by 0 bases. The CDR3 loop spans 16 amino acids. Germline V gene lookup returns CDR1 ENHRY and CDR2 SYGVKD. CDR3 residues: CAISNGQGANTGELFF. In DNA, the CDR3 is TGTGCCATCAGTAATGGACAGGGGGCGAACACCGGGGAGCTGTTTTTT.

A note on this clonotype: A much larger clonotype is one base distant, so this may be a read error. The CDR3 DNA follows: TGTGCCATCAGTAACGGGTTTAGCAGAGATACGCAGTATTTT. This codes for CAISNGFSRDTQYF. The chain uses TRBV10-3 and TRBJ2-3; no clear D gene. CDR1 is ENHRY, CDR2 SYGVKD, per germline. The CDR3 covers 14 residues.

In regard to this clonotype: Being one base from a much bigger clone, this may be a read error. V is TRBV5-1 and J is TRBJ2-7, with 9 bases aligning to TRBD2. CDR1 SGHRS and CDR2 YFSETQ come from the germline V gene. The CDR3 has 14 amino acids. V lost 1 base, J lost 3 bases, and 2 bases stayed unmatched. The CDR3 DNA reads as TGCGCCAGCAGCTTGACTAGCGGGCTCTACGAGCAGTACTTC. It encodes CASSLTSGLYEQYF.

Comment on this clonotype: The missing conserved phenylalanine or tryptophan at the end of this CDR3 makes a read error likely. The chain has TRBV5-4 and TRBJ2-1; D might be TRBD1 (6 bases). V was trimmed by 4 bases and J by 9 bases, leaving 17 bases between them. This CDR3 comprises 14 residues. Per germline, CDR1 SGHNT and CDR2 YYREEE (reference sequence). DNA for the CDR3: TGTGCCAGCAGCAAAAACAGGGATATTGGTGAGCAGTTCTCC. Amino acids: CASSKNRDIGEQFS.

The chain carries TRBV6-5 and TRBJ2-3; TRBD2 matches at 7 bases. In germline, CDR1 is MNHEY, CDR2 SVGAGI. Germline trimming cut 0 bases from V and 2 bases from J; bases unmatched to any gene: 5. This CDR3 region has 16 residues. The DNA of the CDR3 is TGTGCCAGCAGTTACTCCAGTCTAGCGGACACAGATACGCAGTATTTT. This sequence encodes CASSYSSLADTDTQYF.

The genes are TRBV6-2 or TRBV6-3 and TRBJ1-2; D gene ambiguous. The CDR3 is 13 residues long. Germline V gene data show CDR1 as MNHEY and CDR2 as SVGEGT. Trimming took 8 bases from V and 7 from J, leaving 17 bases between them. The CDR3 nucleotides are TGTGCCAGCGGCAGAGGTACTTCCACTGGCTACACCTTC. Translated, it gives CASGRGTSTGYTF.

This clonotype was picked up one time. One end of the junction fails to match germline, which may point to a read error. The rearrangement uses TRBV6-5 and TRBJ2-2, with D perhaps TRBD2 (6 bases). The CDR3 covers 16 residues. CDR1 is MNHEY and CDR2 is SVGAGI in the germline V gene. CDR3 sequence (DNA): TGTGCCAGCAGTCCAGGGCTAGCACGGAACACCGGGGGGCTGTTTTTT. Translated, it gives CASSPGLARNTGGLFF.

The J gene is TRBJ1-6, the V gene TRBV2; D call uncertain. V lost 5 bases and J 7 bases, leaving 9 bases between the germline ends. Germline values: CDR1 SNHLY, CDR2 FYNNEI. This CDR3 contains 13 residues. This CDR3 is CASSLNSNSPLHF. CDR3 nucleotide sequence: TGTGCCAGCAGTTTGAACTCCAATTCACCCCTCCACTTT.

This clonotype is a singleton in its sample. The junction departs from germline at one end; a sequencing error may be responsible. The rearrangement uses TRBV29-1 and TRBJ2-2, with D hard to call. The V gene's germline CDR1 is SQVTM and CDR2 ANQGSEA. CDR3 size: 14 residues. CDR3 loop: CSVGTDQNNGELFF. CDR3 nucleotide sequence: TGCAGCGTTGGCACGGATCAGAACAACGGGGAGCTGTTTTTT.

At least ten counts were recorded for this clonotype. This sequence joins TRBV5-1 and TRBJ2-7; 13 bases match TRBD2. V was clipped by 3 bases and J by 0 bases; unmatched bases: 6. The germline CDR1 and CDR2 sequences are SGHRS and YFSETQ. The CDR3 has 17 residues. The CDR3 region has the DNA TGCGCCAGCAGCTCGAGGACTAGCGGGGGAGTCTCCTACGAGCAGTACTTC. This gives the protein CASSSRTSGGVSYEQYF.

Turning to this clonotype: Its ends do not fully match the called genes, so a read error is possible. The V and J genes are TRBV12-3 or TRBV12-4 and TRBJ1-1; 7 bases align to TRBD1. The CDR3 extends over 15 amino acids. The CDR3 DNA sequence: TGTGGCAGCAGAGCGACACAGGGGAAGAACACTGAAGCTTTCTTT. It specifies CGSRATQGKNTEAFF.

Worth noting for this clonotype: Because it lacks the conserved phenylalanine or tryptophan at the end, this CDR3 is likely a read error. In nucleotides, the CDR3 is TGTGCCAGCAGTTCGGAGGTGTCCTCCTACGAGCAGTACTTA. Translated, it gives CASSSEVSSYEQYL. The chain employs TRBV12-3 or TRBV12-4 and TRBJ2-7; tentatively, D is TRBD2 (5 bases). Trimming took 4 bases from V and 0 from J, leaving 10 bases between them. CDR3 size: 14 residues.

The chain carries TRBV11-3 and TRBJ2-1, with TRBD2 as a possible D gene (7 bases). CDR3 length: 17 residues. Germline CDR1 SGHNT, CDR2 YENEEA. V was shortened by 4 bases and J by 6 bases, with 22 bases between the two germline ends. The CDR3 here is CASSSRGARTMVNEQFF. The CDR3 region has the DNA TGTGCCAGCAGCTCTCGGGGGGCGCGGACTATGGTCAATGAGCAGTTCTTC.

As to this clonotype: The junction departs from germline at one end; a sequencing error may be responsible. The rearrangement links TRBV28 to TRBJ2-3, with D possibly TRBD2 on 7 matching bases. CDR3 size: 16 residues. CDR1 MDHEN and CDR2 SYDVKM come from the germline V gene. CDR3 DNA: TGTGCCAGCAGTCAACGGGGGGCGGGGGACACAGATGCGCAGTATTTT. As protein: CASSQRGAGDTDAQYF.

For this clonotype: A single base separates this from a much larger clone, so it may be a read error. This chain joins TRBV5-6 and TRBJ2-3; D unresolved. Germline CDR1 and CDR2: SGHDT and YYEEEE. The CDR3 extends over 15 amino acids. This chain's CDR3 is CDSSLYGRALDTQYF. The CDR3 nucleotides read TGTGACAGCAGCTTGTACGGTAGGGCGTTGGATACGCAGTATTTT. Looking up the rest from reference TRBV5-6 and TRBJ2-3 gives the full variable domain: DAGVTQSPTHLIKTRGQQVTLRCSPKSGHDTVSWYQQALGQGPQFIFQYYEEEERQRGNFPDRFSGHQFPNYSSELNVNALLLGDSALYLCDSSLYGRALDTQYFGPGTRLTVL.

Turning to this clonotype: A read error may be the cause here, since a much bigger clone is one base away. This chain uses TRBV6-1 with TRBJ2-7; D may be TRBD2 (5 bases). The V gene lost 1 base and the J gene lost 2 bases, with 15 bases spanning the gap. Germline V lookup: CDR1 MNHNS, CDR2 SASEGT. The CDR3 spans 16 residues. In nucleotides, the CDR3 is TGTGCCAGCAGTGAAGGATCGGCGGGCCCTACCTACGAGCAGTACTTC. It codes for CASSEGSAGPTYEQYF.

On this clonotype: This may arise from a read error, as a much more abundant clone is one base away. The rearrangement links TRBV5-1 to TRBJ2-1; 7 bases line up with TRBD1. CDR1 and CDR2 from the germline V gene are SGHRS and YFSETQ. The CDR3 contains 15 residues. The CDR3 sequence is CDSSASGQTYNEQFF. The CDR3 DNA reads TGCGACAGCAGCGCATCGGGACAGACGTACAATGAGCAGTTCTTC.

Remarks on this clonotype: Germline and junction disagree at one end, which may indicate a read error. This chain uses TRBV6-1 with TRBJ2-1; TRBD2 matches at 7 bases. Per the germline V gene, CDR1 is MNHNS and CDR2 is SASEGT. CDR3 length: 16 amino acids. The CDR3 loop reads CANTSPGSGTGNEQFF. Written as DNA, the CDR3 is TGTGCCAACACTTCCCCTGGGAGCGGGACGGGAAATGAGCAGTTCTTT.

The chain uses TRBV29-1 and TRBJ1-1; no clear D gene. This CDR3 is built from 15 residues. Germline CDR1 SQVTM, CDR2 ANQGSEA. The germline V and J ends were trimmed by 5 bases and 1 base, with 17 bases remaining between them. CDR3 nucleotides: TGCAGCGTTTTTTCTTTCAATGGTAAGAACACTGAAGCTTTCTTT. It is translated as CSVFSFNGKNTEAFF.